This is a list of T cell receptor beta chains from one sample in a study of OX40 agonist ivuxolimab in advanced cancers. Only in-frame clones appear in the TCRdb table, and some are missing; sequencing was by immunoSEQ multiplex PCR. Here the sample spans 84,000 or so clones, roughly 94% being singletons. Source: CD4+ or CD8+ T cells sorted from blood, taken in a trial of the OX40 agonist ivuxolimab. The receptors here all came from an adult with an advanced solid tumor such as melanoma, head and neck, liver or kidney cancer. The conserved cysteine and the conserved F or W are not part of the CDR3 here. Each record gives: CDR3 protein, V gene, clone size, J gene. A clone size is listed for some rows: how often the clone was seen (once, few, many), or a class if it is expanded.

ASSLLAGGYNEQF TRBV4-3 . TRBJ2-1
ASSTGLAGV TRBV19 few TRBJ2-1
ASSHRVTEAF TRBV19 few TRBJ1-1
ASSVDVGLDVGTEAF TRBV9 . TRBJ1-1
ASSAQGARTEAF TRBV5-4 . TRBJ1-1
ASSDGGIGYT TRBV6-4 . TRBJ1-2
ASSLGISGAEAF TRBV7-9 once TRBJ1-1
ASSYQWGSEAF TRBV6-5 . TRBJ1-1
ASSLAASIQY TRBV7-2 . TRBJ2-4
ASSPGQGLEGSTEAF TRBV7-3 once TRBJ1-1
AWKQGWLEY TRBV30 . TRBJ2-3
ASSVGQGTNEKLF TRBV9 once TRBJ1-4
ASSQGALTTYNEQF TRBV4-3 . TRBJ2-1
ASREAGGRNYEQY TRBV2 . TRBJ2-7
ASSLGLAGDVTQY TRBV27 . TRBJ2-3
ASSLDLAGYNEQF TRBV7-2 . TRBJ2-1
ASQDRENEKLF TRBV9 . TRBJ1-4
ATSRDKRLAGNEQY TRBV15 . TRBJ2-7
ASSVAGSTDTQY TRBV9 . TRBJ2-3
ASSRTGLSPNEQF TRBV6-4 . TRBJ2-1
ASSLVVDTQY TRBV11-2 . TRBJ2-3
ASSLATAFRPDPYNEQF TRBV7-9 . TRBJ2-1
ASRIAGSRTDTQY TRBV7-9 . TRBJ2-3
ASSSNVDSQETQY TRBV5-6 . TRBJ2-5
ASNGEGTDTQY TRBV2 once TRBJ2-3
ASSLGTRETPEGEKLF TRBV11-3 . TRBJ1-4
ASSSPGGYGYT TRBV28 once TRBJ1-2
ASSPRNMDTQY TRBV4-1 . TRBJ2-3
ASRIDRASNQPQH TRBV6-5 once TRBJ1-5
ASSPSPGSTDTQY TRBV7-6 . TRBJ2-3
ASNGPNGLMETQY TRBV6-5 . TRBJ2-5